The 18 T cell receptor beta chains reported below all come from one sample, sequenced in a study of graft-versus-host responses after intestinal transplantation. These receptors lack a known antigen. Data came from immunoSEQ multiplex PCR; TCRdb stores just in-frame clones and leaves some out. This sample yields more than 80,000 clones, of which about nine tenths are seen a single time; approximately 0.3% belongs to the top ten. The sequencing used unstimulated CD4+ T cells sorted from spleen or lymph node cells, collected before transplant. These receptors all come from a human donor who was the organ donor for an intestinal transplant.

The chain joins TRBV25-1 to TRBJ2-3; 10 nucleotides match TRBD2. CDR1 is MGHDK, CDR2 SYGVNS, per germline. The CDR3 is 16 amino acids. Trimming removed 4 bases from V and 2 bases from J; junction bases left unmatched: 6. The CDR3 coding sequence is TGTGCCAGCAGTGTCAGCGGGGGGGCCCTCACAGATACGCAGTATTTT. As protein: CASSVSGGALTDTQYF.

This chain links TRBV29-1 with TRBJ1-4; weak D call: TRBD1 (6 bases). The germline CDR1 and CDR2 sequences are SQVTM and ANQGSEA. The CDR3 runs to 12 residues. V was pared by 5 bases and J by 6 bases, with 10 bases between. In DNA, the CDR3 is TGCAGCGTTCGATGGGGGCATGAAAAACTGTTTTTT. Protein product: CSVRWGHEKLFF.

V is TRBV10-3 and J is TRBJ1-5; TRBD1 matches 10 bases. CDR1 is ENHRY and CDR2 is SYGVKD in the germline V gene. Losses at the gene ends were 6 bases for V and 3 bases for J; bases not matched to a gene: 11. The CDR3 covers 17 residues. Written as DNA, the CDR3 is TGTGCCATCAGCGGAGTTCCGGGACAGGGGCACAATCAGCCCCAGCATTTT. Translating gives CAISGVPGQGHNQPQHF.

The chain links TRBV30 to TRBJ1-1; the match to TRBD1 covers 9 bases. V lost 5 bases, J lost 4 bases, and 5 bases stayed unmatched. Germline CDR1 and CDR2: GTSNPN and SVGIG (reference sequence). The CDR3 is 13 residues long. CDR3 bases: TGTGCCTGGTGTACAGGGGGCAGCACTGAAGCTTTCTTT. Protein: CAWCTGGSTEAFF.

The chain has TRBV18 and TRBJ2-5; D call uncertain. Between the trimmed V and J ends, which lost 6 bases and 2 bases, there was a span of 13 bases. CDR3 length: 14 amino acids. Germline lookup yields CDR1 KGHSH and CDR2 LQKENI. The DNA for the CDR3 is TGTGCCAGCTCTCCTCGTCGAGCACAAGAGACCCAGTACTTC. It is translated as CASSPRRAQETQYF.

V is TRBV5-6 and J is TRBJ2-1; TRBD2 matches at 8 bases. From germline, CDR1 is SGHDT and CDR2 YYEEEE. The V gene end was trimmed by 0 bases and the J gene end by 8 bases; junction bases not matched to a gene: 13. This CDR3 region has 17 residues. CDR3 residues: CASSLEVGGLAGDEQFF. The CDR3 region has the DNA TGTGCCAGCAGCTTGGAGGTTGGCGGTCTAGCGGGCGATGAGCAGTTCTTC.

J is TRBJ1-1 and V is TRBV4-1; D is uncertain. From germline, CDR1 is MGHRA and CDR2 YSYEKL. CDR3 length: 15 amino acids. V was cut by 4 bases and J by 2 bases, with 14 bases left in between. CDR3 loop: CASSPYRDLNTEAFF. In DNA form, the CDR3 reads TGCGCCAGCAGCCCCTACAGAGACCTAAACACTGAAGCTTTCTTT.

This clone was observed a few times. The gene calls are TRBV30 and TRBJ1-2; D might be TRBD1 (6 bases). Germline values: CDR1 GTSNPN, CDR2 SVGIG (reference sequence). The CDR3 extends over 14 amino acids. The V and J ends lost 1 base and 8 bases respectively, with 17 bases between them. The CDR3: CAWSDDLSGEGYTF. CDR3 coding DNA: TGTGCCTGGAGTGACGACTTATCAGGGGAAGGCTACACCTTC.

V is TRBV19 and J is TRBJ1-3; unclear D gene. V was cut by 5 bases and J by 0 bases, with 11 bases left in between. Germline CDR1 and CDR2: LNHDA and SQIVND (reference sequence). CDR3 length: 15 residues. The CDR3 DNA reads as TGTGCCAGTAGTTCTCTCGACTCCTCTGGAAACACCATATATTTT. It specifies CASSSLDSSGNTIYF.

The chain couples TRBV4-2 to TRBJ2-1; TRBD2 is a possible D gene (5 bases). CDR1 and CDR2 (germline): LGHNA, YNFKEQ. V was clipped by 6 bases and J by 2 bases, with 17 bases between them. This CDR3 has 16 amino acids. In DNA form, the CDR3 reads TGTGCCAGCAGTCAGTCCACTAGTTGGGCCTACAATGAGCAGTTCTTC. Translated, it gives CASSQSTSWAYNEQFF.

A note on this clone: Other DNA sequences in this specimen translate into the identical CDR3. The V call is TRBV5-1, the J call TRBJ2-3; 12 bases are shared with TRBD2. With 4 bases clipped from V and 5 bases from J, the junction kept 2 bases outside the gene matches. CDR3 length: 14 residues. CDR1 and CDR2 from the germline V gene are SGHRS and YFSETQ. CDR3 sequence: CASSPGLAGDTQYF. The CDR3 DNA follows: TGCGCCAGCAGCCCGGGACTAGCGGGAGATACGCAGTATTTT. Together with reference TRBV5-1 and TRBJ2-3, the CDR3 gives the full variable domain: KAGVTQTPRYLIKTRGQQVTLSCSPISGHRSVSWYQQTPGQGLQFLFEYFSETQRNKGNFPGRFSGRQFSNSRSEMNVSTLELGDSALYLCASSPGLAGDTQYFGPGTRLTVL.

V and J are TRBV7-9 and TRBJ1-1; TRBD1 matches at 7 bases. With V trimmed by 1 base and J by 6 bases, 11 bases remained unmatched. Germline CDR1 reads SEHNR; CDR2 reads FQNEAQ (reference sequence). The CDR3 has 16 residues. CDR3 residues: CASSLEMGRGIAEAFF. The CDR3 DNA reads TGTGCCAGCAGCTTAGAGATGGGCAGGGGGATTGCTGAAGCTTTCTTT.

The chain employs TRBV27 and TRBJ2-5; 9 bases are shared with TRBD2. Germline CDR1 reads MNHEY; CDR2 reads SMNVEV (reference sequence). The CDR3 contains 17 residues. V was pared by 0 bases and J by 0 bases, with 5 bases of the junction left unmatched. Here the CDR3 reads CASSLSRTSVYQETQYF. The CDR3 DNA sequence: TGTGCCAGCAGTTTATCGCGGACTAGCGTTTACCAAGAGACCCAGTACTTC.

The chain links TRBV19 to TRBJ1-5, with 10 bases fitting TRBD1. With V trimmed by 7 bases and J by 2 bases, 5 bases remained unmatched. The germline V gene has CDR1 LNHDA and CDR2 SQIVND (reference sequence). The CDR3 is 15 residues long. The CDR3 DNA reads as TGTGCCAGTACCTTTGGGACAGGGGGCAATCAGCCCCAGCATTTT. This codes for CASTFGTGGNQPQHF. Full variable domain (missing parts from reference TRBV19 and TRBJ1-5): DGGITQSPKYLFRKEGQNVTLSCEQNLNHDAMYWYRQDPGQGLRLIYYSQIVNDFQKGDIAEGYSVSREKKESFPLTVTSAQKNPTAFYLCASTFGTGGNQPQHFGDGTRLSIL.

The genes are TRBV9 and TRBJ1-1, with D perhaps matching TRBD1 (6 bases). The V end lost 3 bases, the J end lost 0 bases, and 12 bases lay between the germline ends. This CDR3 contains 15 residues. CDR1 and CDR2 from the germline V gene are SGDLS and YYNGEE. The CDR3 spells CASSGQAVLNTEAFF. The CDR3 DNA reads TGTGCCAGCAGCGGACAGGCTGTCTTGAACACTGAAGCTTTCTTT. The complete variable domain, with remaining parts taken from reference TRBV9 and TRBJ1-1, reads DSGVTQTPKHLITATGQRVTLRCSPRSGDLSVYWYQQSLDQGLQFLIQYYNGEERAKGNILERFSAQQFPDLHSELNLSSLELGDSALYFCASSGQAVLNTEAFFGQGTRLTVV.

The chain joins TRBV29-1 to TRBJ2-3, with D possibly matching TRBD1 (6 bases). CDR3 size: 13 residues. Germline V lookup: CDR1 SQVTM, CDR2 ANQGSEA. Deletions cut 6 bases from V and 2 bases from J, with 12 bases between. The CDR3 bases are TGCAGCGTCCGACAGGCCAACACAGATACGCAGTATTTT. Amino acid sequence: CSVRQANTDTQYF.

CDR3 residues: CASSRILDTYEQYF. The CDR3 DNA is TGTGCCAGCAGCCGAATACTAGATACATACGAGCAGTACTTC. The chain recombines TRBV4-2 with TRBJ2-7; perhaps TRBD2 as D (5 bases). Germline V gene sequence: CDR1 LGHNA, CDR2 YNFKEQ. CDR3 length equals 14 residues. Trimming took 4 bases from V and 4 from J, leaving 14 bases between them.

This rearrangement joins TRBV27 to TRBJ2-7, with D maybe TRBD2 (5 bases). CDR1 and CDR2 (germline): MNHEY, SMNVEV (reference sequence). V lost 3 bases, J lost 6 bases, and 15 bases lay in between. The CDR3 is 14 residues long. The CDR3 region has the DNA TGTGCCAGCAGTTTTCGGGGAATCCAACCCGAGCAGTACTTC. This gives the protein CASSFRGIQPEQYF.